The 9 T cell receptor beta chains listed next were all sequenced from one sample in a study of shared clonotypes between healthy human individuals. Only in-frame clones appear in the TCRdb table, and some are missing; sequencing was by immunoSEQ multiplex PCR. The sample gives 1,400,000 or so clones, approximately 98.5% of which show up once; approximately 0.4% is in the top ten. Sequencing was performed on naive CD4+ T cells sorted from blood. The subset is: CD45RA+ positively selected. These receptors all come from a man aged 25 to 40 in good health.

The V call is TRBV7-9, the J call TRBJ1-1; D might be TRBD1 (5 bases). The CDR3 has 16 amino acids. With 5 bases removed from V and 0 bases from J, the gap between germline ends came to 16 bases. Germline assignment: CDR1 SEHNR and CDR2 FQNEAQ (reference sequence). The DNA of the CDR3 is TGTGCCAGCAGCCTTGTTGCGGGACGGATGAACACTGAAGCTTTCTTT. It yields the protein CASSLVAGRMNTEAFF.

Comments on this clone: The sample has other DNA sequences that encode this CDR3 too. The chain is built from TRBV5-4 and TRBJ2-5, with TRBD1 identical over 7 bases. The CDR3 consists of 14 residues. CDR1 and CDR2 (germline): SGHNT, YYREEE (reference sequence). V lost 4 bases to trimming and J lost 5 bases; unmatched junction nucleotides: 8. The CDR3 region is CASSPDRAKETQYF. CDR3 in DNA: TGTGCCAGCAGCCCTGACAGGGCGAAGGAGACCCAGTACTTC.

The chain uses TRBV5-6 and TRBJ2-7, with D unclear. V was trimmed by 2 bases and J by 3 bases, leaving 15 bases between them. Germline lookup yields CDR1 SGHDT and CDR2 YYEEEE. CDR3 length: 15 amino acids. The CDR3 loop is CASSLSGYPHYEQYF. Written as DNA, the CDR3 is TGTGCCAGCAGCTTATCGGGTTATCCCCACTACGAGCAGTACTTC.

The chain employs TRBV7-9 and TRBJ2-7; weak D call: TRBD2 (6 bases). Deletions cut 11 bases from V and 0 bases from J, with 14 bases between. Germline V gives CDR1 SEHNR, CDR2 FQNEAQ (reference sequence). This CDR3 has 13 amino acids. The CDR3 region is CAAQRASSYEQYF. CDR3 DNA sequence: TGTGCCGCCCAGCGGGCCAGCTCCTACGAGCAGTACTTC.

As concerns this clone: This sample also contains other DNA sequences that code for the same CDR3. The chain joins TRBV18 to TRBJ1-5; D is unresolved. Trimming cost V 4 bases and J 1 base, with 8 bases left between them. Per germline, CDR1 KGHSH and CDR2 LQKENI. The CDR3 has 14 residues. CDR3 region: CASSRQRSNQPQHF. The CDR3 nucleotides are TGTGCCAGCTCACGGCAGAGAAGCAATCAGCCCCAGCATTTT.

This chain uses TRBV11-2 with TRBJ2-2; D is perhaps TRBD1 (5 bases). V was trimmed by 3 bases and J by 7 bases, leaving 15 bases between them. CDR1 is SGHAT and CDR2 is FQNNGV in the germline V gene. CDR3 length: 15 residues. CDR3 coding DNA: TGTGCCAGCAGCTTGGTTAGGGGCCCCCTCGGGGAGCTGTTTTTT. Its translation is CASSLVRGPLGELFF.

The genes are TRBV6-5 and TRBJ1-1; D call uncertain. The germline gives CDR1 MNHEY, CDR2 SVGAGI. There are 14 residues in the CDR3. The V and J ends lost 6 bases and 4 bases respectively, with 15 bases between them. For the CDR3, the DNA is TGTGCCAGCAGGCCTACCTTGGGTGGCACTGAAGCTTTCTTT. Protein product: CASRPTLGGTEAFF.

The V call is TRBV7-2, the J call TRBJ2-7, with a tentative D call TRBD1 (6 bases). The V end lost 5 bases, the J end lost 0 bases, and 11 bases lay between the germline ends. CDR1 and CDR2 from the germline V gene are SGHTA and FQGNSA. This CDR3 spans 14 amino acids. In DNA form, the CDR3 reads TGTGCCAGCAGCCCCCGGACAGACTCCTACGAGCAGTACTTC. Translation: CASSPRTDSYEQYF.

The chain employs TRBV7-9 and TRBJ1-1, with D possibly being TRBD1 (5 bases). This CDR3 region has 14 residues. Trimming stripped 5 bases from V and 11 bases from J, with 21 bases between. Per germline, CDR1 SEHNR and CDR2 FQNEAQ (reference sequence). The CDR3 nucleotides are TGTGCCAGCAGCCCCACAGGAATCGGAGCCGATGCTTTCTTT. Amino acid sequence: CASSPTGIGADAFF. Together with reference TRBV7-9 and TRBJ1-1, the CDR3 gives the full variable domain: DTGVSQNPRHKITKRGQNVTFRCDPISEHNRLYWYRQTLGQGPEFLTYFQNEAQLEKSRLLSDRFSAERPKGSFSTLEIQRTEQGDSAMYLCASSPTGIGADAFFGQGTRLTVV.